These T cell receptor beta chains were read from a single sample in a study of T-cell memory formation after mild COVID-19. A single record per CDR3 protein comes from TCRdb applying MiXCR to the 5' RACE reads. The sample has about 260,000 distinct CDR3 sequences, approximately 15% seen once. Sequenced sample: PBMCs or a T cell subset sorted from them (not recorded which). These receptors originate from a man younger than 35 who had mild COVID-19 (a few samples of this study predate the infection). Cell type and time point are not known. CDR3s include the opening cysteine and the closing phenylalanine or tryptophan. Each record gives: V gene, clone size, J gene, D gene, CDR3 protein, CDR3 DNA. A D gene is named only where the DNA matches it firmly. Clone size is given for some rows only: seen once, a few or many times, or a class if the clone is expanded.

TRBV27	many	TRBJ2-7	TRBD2	CASSPSLAGEYEQYF	TGTGCCAGCAGCCCTTCACTAGCGGGGGAATACGAGCAGTACTTC
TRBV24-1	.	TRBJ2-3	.	CATSDWRTDTQYF	TGTGCCACCAGTGATTGGCGGACAGATACGCAGTATTTT
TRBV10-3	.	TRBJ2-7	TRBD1	CAISGTGQEIGPYEQYF	TGTGCCATCAGCGGGACCGGACAGGAGATTGGTCCCTACGAGCAGTACTTC
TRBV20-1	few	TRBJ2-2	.	CSARAGDGELFF	TGCAGTGCTAGAGCAGGGGACGGGGAGCTGTTTTTT
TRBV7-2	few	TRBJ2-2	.	CASSRGPITGELFF	TGTGCCAGCAGTCGAGGACCGATCACCGGGGAGCTGTTTTTT
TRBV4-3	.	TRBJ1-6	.	CASSRGTGLESPLHF	TGCGCCAGCAGCCGGGGTACAGGGTTGGAATCACCCCTCCACTTT
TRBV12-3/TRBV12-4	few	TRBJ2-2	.	CATGIANTGELFF	TGTGCCACAGGGATCGCGAACACCGGGGAGCTGTTTTTT
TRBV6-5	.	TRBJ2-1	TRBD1	CASSRQGSTNEQFF	TGTGCCAGCAGTCGACAGGGATCTACGAATGAGCAGTTCTTC
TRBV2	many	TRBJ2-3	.	CASSEAPSTSTDTQYF	TGTGCCAGCAGTGAAGCGCCCTCAACTAGCACAGATACGCAGTATTTT
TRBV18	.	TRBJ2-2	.	CASSQANTGELFF	TGTGCCAGCTCACAAGCGAACACCGGGGAGCTGTTTTTT
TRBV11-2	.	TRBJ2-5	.	CASSLASGEAETQYF	TGTGCCAGCAGCTTAGCTTCTGGGGAGGCGGAGACCCAGTACTTC
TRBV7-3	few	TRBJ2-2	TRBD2	CASSTSGTSVYTGELFF	TGTGCCAGCAGCACCTCCGGGACTAGCGTTTACACCGGGGAGCTGTTTTTT
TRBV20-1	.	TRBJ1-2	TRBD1	CSASPLGQGHYGYTF	TGCAGTGCTAGCCCCCTCGGACAGGGGCACTATGGCTACACCTTC
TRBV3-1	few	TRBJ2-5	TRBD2	CASSQGTSGGLERQETQYF	TGTGCCAGCAGCCAAGGGACTAGCGGGGGCCTAGAACGACAAGAGACCCAGTACTTC
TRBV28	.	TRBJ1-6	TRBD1	CATTGTGVSPLHF	TGTGCCACCACCGGGACAGGGGTCTCACCCCTCCACTTT
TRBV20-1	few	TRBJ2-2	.	CSARESGPNTGELFF	TGCAGTGCTAGAGAATCGGGGCCGAACACCGGGGAGCTGTTTTTT
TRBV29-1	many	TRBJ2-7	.	CSVELPQYYEQYF	TGCAGCGTTGAACTACCTCAATACTACGAGCAGTACTTC
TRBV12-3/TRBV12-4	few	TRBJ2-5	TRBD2	CASSQFWTSGGELQETQYF	TGTGCCAGCAGTCAGTTCTGGACTAGCGGGGGGGAACTCCAAGAGACCCAGTACTTC
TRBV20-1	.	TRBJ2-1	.	CSARVGTRNNEQFF	TGCAGTGCTAGAGTTGGGACTCGGAACAATGAGCAGTTCTTC
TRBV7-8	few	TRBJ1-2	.	CASSPGTNSGYTF	TGTGCCAGCAGCCCCGGGACAAATAGTGGCTACACCTTC
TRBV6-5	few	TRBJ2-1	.	CASSALSDEQFF	TGTGCCAGCAGCGCATTATCGGATGAGCAGTTCTTC
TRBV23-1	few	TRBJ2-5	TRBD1	CASSHRDRGVKTQYF	TGCGCCAGCAGTCACCGGGACAGGGGTGTCAAGACCCAGTACTTC
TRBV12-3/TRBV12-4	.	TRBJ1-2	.	CASSLGGIYGYTF	TGTGCCAGCAGTTTAGGAGGGATCTATGGCTACACCTTC
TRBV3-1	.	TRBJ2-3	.	CASSRESGRNTQYF	TGTGCCAGCAGCCGCGAGTCGGGGCGGAATACGCAGTATTTT
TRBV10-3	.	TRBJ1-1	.	CAISEKGNTEAFF	TGTGCCATCAGTGAAAAAGGGAACACTGAAGCTTTCTTT
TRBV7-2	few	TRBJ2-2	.	CASSLFPRSNTGELFF	TGTGCCAGCAGCTTATTCCCCAGGTCGAACACCGGGGAGCTGTTTTTT
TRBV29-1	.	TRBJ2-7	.	CSVRDPGGSSYEQYF	TGCAGCGTCCGGGATCCAGGGGGGAGCTCCTACGAGCAGTACTTC
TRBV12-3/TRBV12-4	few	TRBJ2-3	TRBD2	CASSLGTWGGTQYF	TGTGCCAGCAGTTTGGGGACCTGGGGGGGTACGCAGTATTTT
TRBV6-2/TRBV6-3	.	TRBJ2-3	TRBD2	CASSSPTSATDTQYF	TGTGCCAGCAGTTCCCCGACTAGCGCCACAGATACGCAGTATTTT
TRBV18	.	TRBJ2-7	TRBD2	CASSPPAGDHEQYF	TGTGCCAGCTCACCACCGGCGGGGGATCACGAGCAGTACTTC
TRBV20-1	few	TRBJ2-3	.	CSARPYGAGHGTDTQYF	TGCAGTGCTAGGCCCTATGGGGCGGGGCACGGCACAGATACGCAGTATTTT
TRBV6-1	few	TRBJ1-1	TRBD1	CASSAWDRGIEAFF	TGTGCCAGCAGTGCGTGGGACAGGGGTATTGAAGCTTTCTTT
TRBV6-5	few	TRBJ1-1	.	CASSYEGSMNTEAFF	TGTGCCAGCAGTTACGAGGGCAGCATGAACACTGAAGCTTTCTTT
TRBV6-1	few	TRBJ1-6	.	CASSESGSGNSPLHF	TGTGCCAGCAGTGAATCGGGGTCGGGCAATTCACCCCTCCACTTT
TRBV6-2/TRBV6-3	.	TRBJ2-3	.	CASSKQSSTDTQYF	TGTGCCAGCAGTAAGCAGAGTAGCACAGATACGCAGTATTTT
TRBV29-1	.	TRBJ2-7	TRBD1	CSVEVLTGEEQYF	TGCAGCGTTGAAGTTCTGACAGGGGAAGAGCAGTACTTC
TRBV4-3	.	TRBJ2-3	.	CASSLGTLFTDTQYF	TGCGCCAGCAGCCTCGGGACACTATTCACAGATACGCAGTATTTT
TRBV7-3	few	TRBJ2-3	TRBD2	CASSFSGGASADTQYF	TGTGCCAGCAGCTTTAGCGGGGGGGCGTCGGCAGATACGCAGTATTTT
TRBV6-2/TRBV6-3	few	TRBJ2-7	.	CASTRAVGPPEGSYEQYF	TGTGCCAGTACTCGGGCCGTAGGCCCACCGGAGGGCTCCTACGAGCAGTACTTC
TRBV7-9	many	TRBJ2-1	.	CASSRGPQGRRNEQFF	TGTGCCAGCAGCAGGGGCCCCCAGGGACGTCGGAATGAGCAGTTCTTC
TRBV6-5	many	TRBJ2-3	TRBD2	CASSRGTSGGRTDTQYF	TGTGCCAGCAGCCGCGGGACTAGCGGGGGGCGCACAGATACGCAGTATTTT
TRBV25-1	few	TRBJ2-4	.	CASSASVGPDIQYF	TGTGCCAGCAGTGCCTCTGTGGGGCCGGACATTCAGTACTTC
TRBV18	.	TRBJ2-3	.	CASSPSRSTDTQYF	TGTGCCAGCTCACCGAGCCGGAGCACAGATACGCAGTATTTT
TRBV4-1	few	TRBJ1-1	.	CASSQVSNGNTEAFF	TGCGCCAGCAGCCAAGTTTCGAACGGGAACACTGAAGCTTTCTTT
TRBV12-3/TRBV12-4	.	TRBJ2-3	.	CASSLRWGALTDTQYF	TGTGCCAGCAGTTTAAGGTGGGGGGCCCTCACAGATACGCAGTATTTT
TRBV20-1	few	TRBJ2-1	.	CSARGQANYNEQFF	TGCAGTGCTAGAGGGCAGGCGAACTACAATGAGCAGTTCTTC
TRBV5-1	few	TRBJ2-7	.	CASSYFPYEQYF	TGCGCCAGCAGTTACTTTCCCTACGAGCAGTACTTC
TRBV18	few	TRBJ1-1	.	CASSPSVNTEAFF	TGTGCCAGCTCACCCTCAGTGAACACTGAAGCTTTCTTT
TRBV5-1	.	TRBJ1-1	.	CASSLLGSGNTEAFF	TGCGCCAGCAGCTTGCTTGGGTCAGGGAACACTGAAGCTTTCTTT
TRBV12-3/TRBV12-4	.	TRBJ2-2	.	CASSLQGPSGELFF	TGTGCCAGCAGTTTACAAGGCCCCAGCGGGGAGCTGTTTTTT
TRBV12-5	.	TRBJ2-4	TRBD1	CASGGDRAYGNIQYF	TGTGCTAGTGGTGGGGACAGGGCGTATGGAAACATTCAGTACTTC
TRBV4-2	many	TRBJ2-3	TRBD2	CASSQDGGRADTQYF	TGTGCCAGCAGCCAAGATGGGGGGAGGGCAGATACGCAGTATTTT
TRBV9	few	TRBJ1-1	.	CASSANPGTQNTEAFF	TGTGCCAGCAGCGCAAACCCCGGGACACAGAACACTGAAGCTTTCTTT